This record concerns one T cell receptor (beta chain) sequence. These data come from a study of cytomegalovirus exposure and HLA in healthy donors. Study as a whole: T cells numbering around 180 million yielded 95 million to 140 million unique TCR beta sequences in an earlier analysis. The Caucasian-associated ancestry cluster contained 81% of the approximately 430 genotyped donors.

This CDR3 is 15 amino acids long. V lost 3 bases and J lost 0, with 12 bases in between. CDR1 and CDR2 (germline): ENHRY, SYGVKD. PCR amplification relied on 60 Vbeta primers (plus 13 Jbeta primers). Some clones are missing from TCRdb's copy, which holds only in-frame ones; the method was immunoSEQ multiplex PCR. The table includes some 130,000 clones, about 80% detected once. This rearrangement joins TRBV10-3 to TRBJ2-7; D is perhaps TRBD1 (6 bases). The receptor was derived from a man aged 30-40 years in good health. Sequencing used PBMCs. The CDR3 region is CAISDRDRSSYEQYF. CDR3 bases: TGTGCCATCAGTGACCGAGACAGGAGCTCCTACGAGCAGTACTTC.